Listed below are T cell receptor beta chains from one sample, sequenced in a study of beta chain features in type 1 diabetes. Assay used: immunoSEQ multiplex PCR; TCRdb lists only in-frame clones, some missing. The table has under 50,000 clones, over 60% seen once. Sequenced: Tregs from blood. All receptors derive from a woman between 18 and 29 years old with type 1 diabetes. Each CDR3 is given with its conserved first and last residue. Each record gives: J gene, D gene, V gene, clone size, CDR3 length, CDR3 DNA, CDR3 protein. A D gene is named only where the DNA matches it firmly. Size is stated for part of the rows, as once, few or many counts, or as a class when the clone is expanded.

TRBJ2-5 | . | TRBV10-3 | . | 14 | TGTGCCTCCAAGTTGGGGGGATCTCAAGAGACCCAGTACTTC | CASKLGGSQETQYF
TRBJ1-2 | TRBD1 | TRBV5-6 | once | 15 | TGTGCCAGCAGCTTTAACAGGGGTGAAGGCTATGGCTACACCTTC | CASSFNRGEGYGYTF
TRBJ1-4 | . | TRBV19 | . | 11 | TGTGCCAGTAGTATTAGAGAAAAACTGTTTTTT | CASSIREKLFF
TRBJ2-5 | TRBD1 | TRBV10-3 | . | 12 | TGTGCCACAGGGGACAGTCAAGAGACCCAGTACTTC | CATGDSQETQYF
TRBJ2-7 | TRBD1 | TRBV7-2 | . | 15 | TGTGCCAGCAGCTCTCCAGACAGGGGGCCCTACGAGCAGTACTTC | CASSSPDRGPYEQYF
TRBJ1-1 | TRBD1 | TRBV2 | . | 14 | TGTGCCAGAGAGACCGGGACAGGGGGGACTGAAGCTTTCTTT | CARETGTGGTEAFF
TRBJ1-6 | . | TRBV7-2 | once | 13 | TGTGCCAGCAGCTCAGGGGTCGTTAGGCCCCTCCACTTT | CASSSGVVRPLHF
TRBJ2-6 | TRBD1 | TRBV6-5 | . | 15 | TGTGCCAGCAACAACAGGGGGCGAGGGGCCAACGTCCTGACTTTC | CASNNRGRGANVLTF
TRBJ1-5 | . | TRBV19 | few | 14 | TGTGCCAGTATCGACAGACAGAACAATCAGCCCCAGCATTTT | CASIDRQNNQPQHF
TRBJ2-1 | TRBD2 | TRBV7-2 | . | 15 | TGTGCCAGCAGCTCGCTAGCGGGGGGCTTCAATGAGCAGTTCTTC | CASSSLAGGFNEQFF
TRBJ2-7 | . | TRBV19 | . | 14 | TGTGCCAGTAGCCCAAGTCGACAGGTCTACGAGCAGTACTTC | CASSPSRQVYEQYF
TRBJ1-1 | . | TRBV5-1 | . | 15 | TGCGCCAGCAGCTTGGAGGCTACAGTGAACACTGAAGCTTTCTTT | CASSLEATVNTEAFF
TRBJ1-2 | . | TRBV7-2 | . | 11 | TGTGCCAGCAGCTTACTCCGGGGCTACACCTTC | CASSLLRGYTF
TRBJ2-1 | TRBD1 | TRBV18 | . | 16 | TGTGCCAGCTCACCACCGGGACAGGGGATCTACAATGAGCAGTTCTTC | CASSPPGQGIYNEQFF
TRBJ1-1 | . | TRBV5-1 | . | 15 | TGCGCCAGCAGCTTGGGGGCCCTCGCGAACACTGAAGCTTTCTTT | CASSLGALANTEAFF
TRBJ2-3 | . | TRBV19 | . | 16 | TGTGCCAGTAGTTGGGCCCGGGGGGCTAGGTCAGATACGCAGTATTTT | CASSWARGARSDTQYF
TRBJ2-7 | . | TRBV2 | . | 15 | TGTGCCAGCAGGGAGAAGGCAGCAACCTTGGGCGAGCAGTACTTC | CASREKAATLGEQYF
TRBJ1-1 | . | TRBV5-4 | . | 14 | TGTGCCAGCAGCTTCGGGAGACAAGGGGCTGAAGCTTTCTTT | CASSFGRQGAEAFF
TRBJ2-2 | TRBD1 | TRBV9 | . | 16 | TGTGCCAGCAGCGCGTCCGGGACAGGGGGATACGGGGAGCTGTTTTTT | CASSASGTGGYGELFF
TRBJ2-1 | TRBD2 | TRBV5-1 | . | 12 | TGCGCCAGCAAGGGACTAGACAATGAGCAGTTCTTC | CASKGLDNEQFF
TRBJ1-1 | . | TRBV7-9 | . | 14 | TGTGCCAGCAGCTTAAGAGGCAAGAACACTGAAGCTTTCTTT | CASSLRGKNTEAFF
TRBJ2-2 | . | TRBV9 | . | 14 | TGTGCCAGCAGCGTACTAGCGTACACCGGGGAGCTGTTTTTT | CASSVLAYTGELFF
TRBJ2-1 | TRBD2 | TRBV7-2 | few | 15 | TGTGCCAGCAGCTTAGTCGCGGCTAGCGGGGATGAGCAGTTCTTC | CASSLVAASGDEQFF
TRBJ2-7 | TRBD2 | TRBV28 | . | 14 | TGTGCCAGCAGTATTAGCGGGAACTCCTACGAGCAGTACTTC | CASSISGNSYEQYF